These 30 T cell receptor beta chains were sequenced from one sample in a study of human T cells and chemical hapten exposure. Indicated time point: patch test 2, 6 weeks after DPC sensitization. Treatment defined: therapeutic diphenylcyclopropenone sensitization with weekly scalp DPC. TCRdb analysed the RACE reads with MiXCR anew, one entry per CDR3 protein. This repertoire shows a few hundred thousand distinct CDR3 sequences, 6% to 7% found once; its top ten account for more than 5.5%. The material was whole blood, obtained in connection with sensitization to the hapten diphenylcyclopropenone (DPC). Receptors originate from a woman aged 18-29 years with alopecia areata. Some clones in this sample may be carry-over from other donors' samples.

In its sample, this clonotype was seen many times. The chain links TRBV29-1 to TRBJ1-5; 7 nucleotides agree with TRBD1. V lost 1 base, J lost 0 bases, and 0 bases stayed unmatched. The CDR3 consists of 14 residues. Germline CDR1 is SQVTM and CDR2 is ANQGSEA. In DNA form, the CDR3 reads TGCAGCGTTGAAGGGACAGGTAGCAATCAGCCCCAGCATTTT. It encodes CSVEGTGSNQPQHF.

Regarding this clonotype: A much larger clonotype is one base distant, so this may be a read error. This chain connects TRBV5-1 to TRBJ2-3; D possibly corresponds to TRBD1 (5 bases). The CDR3 contains 15 residues. From germline, CDR1 is SGHRS and CDR2 YFSETQ. The CDR3: CASSLVDRKTDTLYF. In DNA, the CDR3 is TGCGCCAGCAGCTTGGTTGACAGAAAGACAGATACGCTGTATTTT.

This clonotype was found a few times. The gene calls are TRBV12-3 or TRBV12-4 and TRBJ2-2; D call uncertain. The CDR3 length is 12 residues. Trimming left V 3 bases short and J 9 bases short, with 8 bases between. In DNA form, the CDR3 reads TGTGCCAGCAGTTTTTGGGCGAGGGAGCTGTTTTTT. This encodes CASSFWARELFF.

This clonotype was seen ten or more times. J is TRBJ1-5 and V is TRBV5-5, with TRBD1 matching 7 bases. The V gene end was trimmed by 0 bases and the J gene end by 7 bases; junction bases not matched to a gene: 7. In germline, CDR1 is SGHKS, CDR2 YYEKEE (reference sequence). The CDR3 contains 15 residues. This CDR3 reads CASSLEGTDGQPQHF. The CDR3 DNA sequence: TGTGCCAGCAGCTTGGAAGGGACAGATGGCCAGCCCCAGCATTTT.

This clonotype was seen many times. In DNA form, the CDR3 reads TGCGCCAGCAGCCAAATGGACGGGACCTACGAGCAGTACTTC. Protein: CASSQMDGTYEQYF. The chain is built from TRBV4-3 and TRBJ2-7; perhaps TRBD2 as D (5 bases). This CDR3 contains 14 residues. The germline V and J ends were trimmed by 2 bases and 2 bases, with 10 bases remaining between them. CDR1 and CDR2 (germline): LGHNA, YSLEER.

This clonotype was picked up a small number of times. The V gene is TRBV3-1, the J gene TRBJ1-1; D is ambiguous. Germline CDR1 is LGHDT and CDR2 is YNNKEL (reference sequence). With 8 bases removed from V and 6 bases from J, the gap between germline ends came to 13 bases. The CDR3 is 12 amino acids. The CDR3 reads CASLGGGSEAFF. The CDR3 DNA sequence: TGTGCCAGCTTGGGTGGAGGGTCTGAAGCTTTCTTT. Filled out from reference TRBV3-1 and TRBJ1-1, the complete variable domain reads DTAVSQTPKYLVTQMGNDKSIKCEQNLGHDTMYWYKQDSKKFLKIMFSYNNKELIINETVPNRFSPKSPDKAHLNLHINSLELGDSAVYFCASLGGGSEAFFGQGTRLTVV.

This clonotype was detected ten times or more. The chain links TRBV29-1 to TRBJ1-5; perhaps TRBD1 as D (5 bases). This CDR3 is built from 13 residues. From germline, CDR1 is SQVTM and CDR2 ANQGSEA. Trimming removed 3 bases at V and 4 bases at J, with 10 bases between. CDR3 coding DNA: TGCAGCGTTGATATTGGGGGAAATCAGCCCCAGCATTTT. Amino acids: CSVDIGGNQPQHF.

This clonotype has only a few counts. The rearrangement links TRBV6-2 or TRBV6-3 to TRBJ2-1; D is undetermined. The CDR3 consists of 12 residues. Per the germline V gene, CDR1 is MNHEY and CDR2 is SVGEGT. Trimming left V 0 bases short and J 7 bases short, with 4 bases between. The CDR3 here is CASSYSRNEQFF. The CDR3 bases are TGTGCCAGCAGTTACTCTAGAAATGAGCAGTTCTTC.

The rearrangement uses TRBV5-6 and TRBJ1-6; TRBD1 matches 12 bases. Germline CDR1 SGHDT, CDR2 YYEEEE. The trim removed 4 bases at V and 10 bases at J, leaving 6 bases unmatched. The CDR3 runs to 15 residues. The CDR3 bases are TGTGCCAGCAGCAGGGGGACAGGGGGCGTCTCACCCCTCCACTTT. It is translated as CASSRGTGGVSPLHF.

This chain joins TRBV20-1 and TRBJ2-3; 9 bases line up with TRBD1. CDR3 length equals 13 residues. The germline gives CDR1 DFQATT, CDR2 SNEGSKA (reference sequence). V dropped 1 base and J dropped 4; count of bases not matched to a gene: 0. The DNA of the CDR3 is TGCAGTGCTAGAGGGGACAGGGCAGATACGCAGTATTTT. It encodes CSARGDRADTQYF.

This clonotype turned up a few times. The chain is built from TRBV6-6 and TRBJ1-5; unclear D gene. Germline values: CDR1 MNHNY, CDR2 SVGAGI (reference sequence). The CDR3 runs 13 residues. V gave up 7 bases and J gave up 1 base, with 8 bases separating them. The chain's CDR3 is CASTPSSNQPQHF. CDR3 in DNA: TGTGCCAGCACCCCGAGCAGCAATCAGCCCCAGCATTTT.

This clonotype has only a few counts. The chain has TRBV7-3 and TRBJ2-5; D may be TRBD1 or TRBD2 (5 bases each). The germline gives CDR1 SGHTA, CDR2 FQGTGA. This CDR3 is 14 amino acids long. The V end was cut by 0 bases, the J end by 4 bases, with 9 bases between. CDR3 amino acids: CASSLTGTGETQYF. The CDR3 DNA is TGTGCCAGCAGCTTAACGGGGACCGGAGAGACCCAGTACTTC.

The table lists this clonotype with a few counts. This chain connects TRBV2 to TRBJ1-4; possibly TRBD1 for D (6 bases). The CDR3 runs 15 residues. Looked up from germline, CDR1 is SNHLY and CDR2 is FYNNEI. The ends were cut back, 6 bases at V and 0 bases at J, with 11 bases in the middle. The CDR3 here is CASRRGDSTNEKLFF. As DNA, the CDR3 is TGTGCCAGCAGGAGGGGGGACTCAACTAATGAAAAACTGTTTTTT.

The sample holds a few counts of this clonotype. This chain links TRBV7-9 with TRBJ2-1; no reliable D call. CDR1 SEHNR and CDR2 FQNEAQ come from the germline V gene (reference sequence). V gave up 3 bases and J gave up 3 bases, with 9 bases separating them. The CDR3 is 14 residues long. DNA of the CDR3: TGTGCCAGCAGCTTCGGGCAGAACTACAATGAGCAGTTCTTC. It encodes CASSFGQNYNEQFF.

The table lists this clonotype with a count of one. The V call is TRBV3-1, the J call TRBJ1-2; no reliable D call. Germline V gene data show CDR1 as LGHDT and CDR2 as YNNKEL (reference sequence). V was trimmed by 3 bases and J by 7 bases, leaving 21 bases between them. The CDR3 covers 16 residues. The CDR3 spells CASSHMRGSLWSGYTF. In nucleotides, the CDR3 is TGTGCCAGCAGCCATATGCGTGGGAGTCTTTGGAGTGGCTACACCTTC.

The table lists this clonotype with many counts. The V call is TRBV5-1, the J call TRBJ2-2; D is undetermined. The germline V and J ends were trimmed by 4 bases and 5 bases, with 18 bases remaining between them. The CDR3 loop spans 16 amino acids. Germline V gene lookup returns CDR1 SGHRS and CDR2 YFSETQ. Written as DNA, the CDR3 is TGCGCCAGCAGCCTATCCCTGGGAAGCAGGACCGGGGAGCTGTTTTTT. Amino acid sequence: CASSLSLGSRTGELFF.

This clonotype was seen many times. V and J are TRBV6-5 and TRBJ1-5; unclear D gene. Germline assignment: CDR1 MNHEY and CDR2 SVGAGI. There are 15 residues in the CDR3. V was shortened by 5 bases and J by 1 base, with 12 bases between the two germline ends. The CDR3 region is CASSLGLGSNQPQHF. The CDR3 DNA reads as TGTGCCAGCAGTCTGGGCCTCGGGAGCAATCAGCCCCAGCATTTT.

This chain links TRBV4-3 with TRBJ2-1; D may be TRBD1 or TRBD2 (7 bases each). V was cut by 4 bases and J by 6 bases, with 19 bases left in between. Germline V gene lookup returns CDR1 LGHNA and CDR2 YSLEER. The length of the CDR3 is 16 residues. CDR3 protein: CASSLGQGGAFNEQFF. The CDR3 DNA reads TGCGCCAGCAGCCTAGGGCAGGGGGGGGCCTTCAATGAGCAGTTCTTC.

DNA for the CDR3: TGTGCCAGCAGTTACTCTATTAGATGGGACACCGGGGAGCTGTTTTTT. It encodes CASSYSIRWDTGELFF. The chain is built from TRBV6-5 and TRBJ2-2; D is uncertain. Trimming left V 0 bases short and J 3 bases short, with 11 bases between. The CDR3 extends over 16 amino acids. The V gene's germline CDR1 is MNHEY and CDR2 SVGAGI.

The gene calls are TRBV7-3 and TRBJ2-3, with 8 bases fitting TRBD2. J lost 2 bases, V lost 2 bases, and 6 bases had no gene match. CDR1 and CDR2 (germline): SGHTA, FQGTGA. The CDR3 sequence is 16 residues long. The CDR3 nucleotides are TGTGCCAGCAGCTTACTGGGTAGCGGGGACACAGATACGCAGTATTTT. The encoded protein is CASSLLGSGDTDTQYF.

This clonotype was recorded many times. The chain carries TRBV2 and TRBJ1-5; 9 bases match TRBD1. This CDR3 has 16 residues. V dropped 7 bases and J dropped 4; count of bases not matched to a gene: 11. CDR1 is SNHLY, CDR2 FYNNEI, per germline. CDR3 in DNA: TGTGCCAGCATTCCTGAAGGGACAGGGCAAAATCAGCCCCAGCATTTT. This gives the protein CASIPEGTGQNQPQHF.

In this sample, this clonotype turned up a few times. The gene calls are TRBV20-1 and TRBJ2-7, with D possibly TRBD2 on 5 matching bases. Trimming removed 3 bases from V and 3 bases from J, with 15 bases in between. Germline V gene lookup returns CDR1 DFQATT and CDR2 SNEGSKA (reference sequence). The CDR3 extends over 14 amino acids. This chain's CDR3 is CSARGAGLHYEQYF. For the CDR3, the DNA is TGCAGTGCTAGGGGAGCCGGGTTGCACTACGAGCAGTACTTC.

The rearrangement joins TRBV5-1 to TRBJ1-1, with D unresolved. The V end was cut by 1 base, the J end by 1 base, with 14 bases between. This CDR3 has 16 residues. Germline V CDR1 and CDR2: SGHRS, YFSETQ. The CDR3 DNA reads TGCGCCAGCAGCTTGCTCCCCGTAGGAGAGAACACTGAAGCTTTCTTT. This sequence encodes CASSLLPVGENTEAFF.

This clonotype was seen a few times. The chain recombines TRBV19 with TRBJ2-1; D may correspond to TRBD1 or TRBD2 (5 bases each). V shed 4 bases and J shed 0 bases, with 13 bases lying between them. Per germline, CDR1 LNHDA and CDR2 SQIVND (reference sequence). The CDR3 contains 16 residues. Written as DNA, the CDR3 is TGTGCCAGTAGTAAGTCCCGGGGCTCCTCCTACAATGAGCAGTTCTTC. Translating it yields CASSKSRGSSYNEQFF.

The V gene is TRBV6-5, the J gene TRBJ2-2; 7 nucleotides line up with TRBD2. The junction had 11 bases not matched to a gene; V was cut back by 5 bases and J by 2 bases. The length of the CDR3 is 17 residues. The germline V gene encodes CDR1 MNHEY and CDR2 SVGAGI. In DNA form, the CDR3 reads TGTGCCAGCAGTACCGGGAGGCGCCTTTCTAACACCGGGGAGCTGTTTTTT. Translation: CASSTGRRLSNTGELFF.

At least ten counts were recorded for this clonotype. The chain is built from TRBV10-3 and TRBJ2-1, with a weak D call TRBD2 (6 bases). Per germline, CDR1 ENHRY and CDR2 SYGVKD. Between the trimmed V and J ends, which lost 7 bases and 7 bases, there was a span of 14 bases. The CDR3 loop spans 13 amino acids. CDR3 region: CAITIQEGNEQFF. The CDR3 bases are TGTGCCATCACCATACAGGAGGGAAATGAGCAGTTCTTC.

The V gene is TRBV6-6, the J gene TRBJ1-2, with TRBD1 matching 9 bases. Germline-derived CDR1 and CDR2 are MNHNY and SVGAGI (reference sequence). The CDR3 spans 16 residues. J gave up 0 bases and V 5 bases, and 7 bases lay outside the gene matches. CDR3 sequence (DNA): TGTGCCAGCAGTATAAGGGGACAGGGAGCTAACTATGGCTACACCTTC. Its translation: CASSIRGQGANYGYTF.

This clonotype was counted between two and nine times. The rearrangement links TRBV7-9 to TRBJ2-7, with 10 bases aligning to TRBD1. Germline lookup yields CDR1 SEHNR and CDR2 FQNEAQ (reference sequence). V lost 1 base and J lost 3; bases outside the gene matches: 3. CDR3 length: 15 residues. CDR3 sequence (DNA): TGTGCCAGCAGCTTAGTGACAGGGGGCTTCTACGAGCAGTACTTC. Translation: CASSLVTGGFYEQYF.

This chain joins TRBV5-1 and TRBJ2-1; D is unresolved. Germline assignment: CDR1 SGHRS and CDR2 YFSETQ. Between the trimmed V and J ends, which lost 2 bases and 9 bases, there was a span of 6 bases. CDR3 length equals 11 residues. The DNA for the CDR3 is TGCGCCAGCAGCTTCGATGTTGAGCAGTTCTTC. Residues: CASSFDVEQFF.

The sample holds many counts of this clonotype. The J gene is TRBJ2-7, the V gene TRBV3-1; TRBD2 matches at 10 bases. The junction had 7 bases not matched to a gene; V was cut back by 1 base and J by 1 base. There are 17 residues in the CDR3. CDR1 and CDR2 from the germline V gene are LGHDT and YNNKEL (reference sequence). The CDR3 sequence is CASSQVSGGAMSYEQYF. CDR3 coding DNA: TGTGCCAGCAGCCAAGTCAGCGGGGGGGCCATGTCCTACGAGCAGTACTTC.